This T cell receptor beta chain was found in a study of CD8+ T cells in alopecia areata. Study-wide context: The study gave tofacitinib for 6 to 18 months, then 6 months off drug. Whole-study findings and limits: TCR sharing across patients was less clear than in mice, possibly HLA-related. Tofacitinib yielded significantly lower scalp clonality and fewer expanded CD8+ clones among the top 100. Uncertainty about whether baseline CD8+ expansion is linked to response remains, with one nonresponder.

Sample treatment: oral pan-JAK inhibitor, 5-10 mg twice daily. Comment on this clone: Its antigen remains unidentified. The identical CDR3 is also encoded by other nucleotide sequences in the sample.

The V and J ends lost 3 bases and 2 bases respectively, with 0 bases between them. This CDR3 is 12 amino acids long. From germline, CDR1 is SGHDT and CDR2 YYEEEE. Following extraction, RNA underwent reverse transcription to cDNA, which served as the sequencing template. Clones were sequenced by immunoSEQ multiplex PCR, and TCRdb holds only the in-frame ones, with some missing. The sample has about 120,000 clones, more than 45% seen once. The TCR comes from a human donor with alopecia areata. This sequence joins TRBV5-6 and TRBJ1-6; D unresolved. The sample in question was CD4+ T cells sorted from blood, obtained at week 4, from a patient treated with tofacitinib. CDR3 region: CASSSYNSPLHF. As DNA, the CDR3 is TGTGCCAGCAGCTCCTATAATTCACCCCTCCACTTT.